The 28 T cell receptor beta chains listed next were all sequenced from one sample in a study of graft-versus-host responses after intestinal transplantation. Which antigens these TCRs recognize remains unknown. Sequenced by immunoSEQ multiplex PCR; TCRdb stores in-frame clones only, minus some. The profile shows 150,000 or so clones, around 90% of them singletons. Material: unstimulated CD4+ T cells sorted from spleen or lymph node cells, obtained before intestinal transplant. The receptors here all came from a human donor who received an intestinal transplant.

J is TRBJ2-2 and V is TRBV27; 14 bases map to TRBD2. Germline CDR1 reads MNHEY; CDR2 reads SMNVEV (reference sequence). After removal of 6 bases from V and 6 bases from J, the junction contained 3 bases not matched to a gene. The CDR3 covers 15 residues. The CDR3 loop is CASRPGLAGAGELFF. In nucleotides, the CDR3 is TGTGCCAGCAGACCGGGACTAGCGGGAGCCGGGGAGCTGTTTTTT.

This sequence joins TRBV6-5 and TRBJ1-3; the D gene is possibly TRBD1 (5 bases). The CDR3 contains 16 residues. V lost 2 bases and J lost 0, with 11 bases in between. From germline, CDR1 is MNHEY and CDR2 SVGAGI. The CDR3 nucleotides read TGTGCCAGCAGTTACGGGACGTTTTTCTCTGGAAACACCATATATTTT. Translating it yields CASSYGTFFSGNTIYF.

CDR3 amino acids: CASSTGPNTEAFF. Written as DNA, the CDR3 is TGTGCCAGCAGCACGGGACCAAACACTGAAGCTTTCTTT. This chain connects TRBV11-3 to TRBJ1-1, with D possibly being TRBD1 (5 bases). V dropped 5 bases and J dropped 2 bases, with 9 bases sitting between them. Germline V gene lookup returns CDR1 SGHNT and CDR2 YENEEA. The CDR3 runs 13 residues.

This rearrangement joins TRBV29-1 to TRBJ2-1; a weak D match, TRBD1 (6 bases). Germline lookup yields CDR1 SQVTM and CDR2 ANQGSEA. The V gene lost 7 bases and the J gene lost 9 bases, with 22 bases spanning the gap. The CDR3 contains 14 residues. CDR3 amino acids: CSAEALGQTGEQFF. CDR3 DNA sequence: TGCAGCGCTGAGGCGTTGGGACAAACGGGTGAGCAGTTCTTC.

CDR3 DNA: TGTGCCAGCAGTTTAGAGCCCCCCGGACAGGGAGGGACAGATACGCAGTATTTT. As protein: CASSLEPPGQGGTDTQYF. The chain uses TRBV27 and TRBJ2-3, with D possibly being TRBD1 (8 bases). Germline CDR1 reads MNHEY; CDR2 reads SMNVEV (reference sequence). V lost 2 bases and J lost 3, with 21 bases in between. The length of the CDR3 is 18 residues.

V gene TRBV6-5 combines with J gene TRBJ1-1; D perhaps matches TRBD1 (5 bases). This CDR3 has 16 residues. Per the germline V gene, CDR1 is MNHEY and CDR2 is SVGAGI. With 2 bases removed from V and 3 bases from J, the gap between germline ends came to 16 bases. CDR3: CASSYVSGYGDTEAFF. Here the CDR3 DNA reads TGTGCCAGCAGTTACGTTTCAGGGTATGGAGACACTGAAGCTTTCTTT.

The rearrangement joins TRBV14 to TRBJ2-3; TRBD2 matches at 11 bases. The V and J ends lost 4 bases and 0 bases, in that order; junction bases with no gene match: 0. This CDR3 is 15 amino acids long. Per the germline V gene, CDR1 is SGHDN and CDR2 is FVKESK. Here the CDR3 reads CASSRTSGSTDTQYF. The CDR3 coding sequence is TGTGCCAGCAGCCGGACTAGCGGGAGCACAGATACGCAGTATTTT.

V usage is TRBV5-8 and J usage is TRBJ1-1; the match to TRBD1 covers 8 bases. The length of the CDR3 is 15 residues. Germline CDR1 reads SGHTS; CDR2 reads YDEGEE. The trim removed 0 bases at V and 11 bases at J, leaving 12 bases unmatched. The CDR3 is CASSLVSPTGEMAFF. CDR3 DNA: TGTGCCAGCAGCTTGGTTTCCCCGACAGGGGAAATGGCTTTCTTT.

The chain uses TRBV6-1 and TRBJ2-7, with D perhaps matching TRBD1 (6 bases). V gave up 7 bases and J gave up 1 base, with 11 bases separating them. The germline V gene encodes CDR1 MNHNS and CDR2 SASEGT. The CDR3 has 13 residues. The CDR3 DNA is TGTGCCAGCACCCTACAGGGTTCCTACGAGCAGTACTTC. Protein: CASTLQGSYEQYF.

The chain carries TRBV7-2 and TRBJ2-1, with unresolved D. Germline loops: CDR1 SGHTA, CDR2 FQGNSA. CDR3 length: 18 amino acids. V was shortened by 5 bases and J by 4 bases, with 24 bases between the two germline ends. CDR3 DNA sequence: TGTGCCAGCAGCCCCCAACGAGTGGTACTAACTATTTACAATGAGCAGTTCTTC. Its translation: CASSPQRVVLTIYNEQFF. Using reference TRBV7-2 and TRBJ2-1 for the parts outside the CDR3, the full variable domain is GAGVSQSPSNKVTEKGKDVELRCDPISGHTALYWYRQSLGQGLEFLIYFQGNSAPDKSGLPSDRFSAERTGGSVSTLTIQRTQQEDSAVYLCASSPQRVVLTIYNEQFFGPGTRLTVL.

CDR3 in amino acids: CASSSGAPSTDTQYF. For the CDR3, the DNA is TGCGCCAGCAGCTCAGGGGCTCCTAGCACAGATACGCAGTATTTT. V and J are TRBV5-1 and TRBJ2-3, with a tentative D call TRBD1 (6 bases). CDR3 length: 15 amino acids. CDR1 is SGHRS and CDR2 is YFSETQ in the germline V gene. Trimming left V 3 bases short and J 0 bases short, with 11 bases between. The full variable domain, in which reference TRBV5-1 and TRBJ2-3 provide the parts outside the CDR3, is KAGVTQTPRYLIKTRGQQVTLSCSPISGHRSVSWYQQTPGQGLQFLFEYFSETQRNKGNFPGRFSGRQFSNSRSEMNVSTLELGDSALYLCASSSGAPSTDTQYFGPGTRLTVL.

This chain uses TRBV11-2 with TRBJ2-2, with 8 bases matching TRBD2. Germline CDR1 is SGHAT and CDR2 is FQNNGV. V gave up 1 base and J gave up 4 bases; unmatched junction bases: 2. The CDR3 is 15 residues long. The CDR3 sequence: CASSLGTSSTGELFF. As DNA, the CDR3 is TGTGCCAGCAGCTTAGGGACTAGCAGCACCGGGGAGCTGTTTTTT.

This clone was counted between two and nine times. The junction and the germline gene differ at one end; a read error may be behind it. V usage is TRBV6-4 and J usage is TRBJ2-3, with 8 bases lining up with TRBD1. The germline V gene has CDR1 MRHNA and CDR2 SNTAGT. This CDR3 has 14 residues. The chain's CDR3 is CASSDDRGTDTQYF. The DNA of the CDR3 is TGTGCCAGCAGTGACGACAGGGGCACGGATACGCAGTATTTT.

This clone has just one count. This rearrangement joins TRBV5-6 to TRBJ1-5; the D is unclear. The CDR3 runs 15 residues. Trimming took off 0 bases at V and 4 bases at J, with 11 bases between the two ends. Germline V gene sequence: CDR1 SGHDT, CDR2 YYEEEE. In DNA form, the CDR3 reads TGTGCCAGCAGCTTGGCCGGGGTCACTAATCAGCCCCAGCATTTT. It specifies CASSLAGVTNQPQHF.

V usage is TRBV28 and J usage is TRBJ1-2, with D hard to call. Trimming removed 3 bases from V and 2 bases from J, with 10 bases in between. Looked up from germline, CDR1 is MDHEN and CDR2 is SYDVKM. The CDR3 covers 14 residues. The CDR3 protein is CASSFSDLNYGYTF. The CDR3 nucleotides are TGTGCCAGCAGTTTTTCAGATTTAAACTATGGCTACACCTTC.

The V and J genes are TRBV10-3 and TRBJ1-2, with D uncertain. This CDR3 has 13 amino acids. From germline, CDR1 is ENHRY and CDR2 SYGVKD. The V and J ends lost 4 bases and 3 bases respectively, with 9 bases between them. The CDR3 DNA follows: TGTGCCATCAGTGGGATGTCGGACTATGGCTACACCTTC. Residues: CAISGMSDYGYTF.

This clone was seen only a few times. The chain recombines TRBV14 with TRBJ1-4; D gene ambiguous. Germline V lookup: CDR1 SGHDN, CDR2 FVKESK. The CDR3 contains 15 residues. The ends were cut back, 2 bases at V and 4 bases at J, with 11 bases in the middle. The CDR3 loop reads CASSQSMVFNEKLFF. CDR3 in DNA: TGTGCCAGCAGCCAAAGCATGGTCTTTAATGAAAAACTGTTTTTT.

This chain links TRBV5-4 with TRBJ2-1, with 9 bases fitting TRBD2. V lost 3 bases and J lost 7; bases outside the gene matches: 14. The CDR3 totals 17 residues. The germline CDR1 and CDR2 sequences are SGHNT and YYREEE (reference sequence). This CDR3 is CASSSKRRVLAGNEQFF. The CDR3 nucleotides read TGTGCCAGCAGCTCAAAAAGAAGAGTTCTAGCGGGAAATGAGCAGTTCTTC.

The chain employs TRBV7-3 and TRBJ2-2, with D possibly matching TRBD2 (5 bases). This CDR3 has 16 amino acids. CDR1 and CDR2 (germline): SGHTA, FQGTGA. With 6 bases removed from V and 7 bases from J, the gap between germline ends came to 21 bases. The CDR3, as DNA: TGTGCCAGCAGTTTCCAGAGGGCCTCCCCGGGCGGGGAGCTGTTTTTT. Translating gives CASSFQRASPGGELFF.

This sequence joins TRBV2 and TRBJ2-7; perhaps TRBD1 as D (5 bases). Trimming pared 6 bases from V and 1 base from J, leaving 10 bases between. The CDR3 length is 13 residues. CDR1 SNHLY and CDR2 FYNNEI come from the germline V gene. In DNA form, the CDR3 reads TGTGCCAGCAGCAGGGAAAGATCCTACGAGCAGTACTTC. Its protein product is CASSRERSYEQYF.

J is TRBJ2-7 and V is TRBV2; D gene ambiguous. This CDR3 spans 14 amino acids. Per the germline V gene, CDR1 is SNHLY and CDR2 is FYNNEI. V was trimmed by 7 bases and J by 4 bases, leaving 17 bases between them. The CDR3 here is CASTPRVLIYEQYF. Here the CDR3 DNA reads TGTGCCAGCACGCCCCGGGTCTTAATTTACGAGCAGTACTTC.

CDR3 DNA: TGTGCCAGTTCCCAGGCAGCCCTATATGGCTACACCTTC. Its translation is CASSQAALYGYTF. This chain links TRBV7-9 with TRBJ1-2, with no clear D. V shed 9 bases and J shed 5 bases, with 16 bases lying between them. Looked up from germline, CDR1 is SEHNR and CDR2 is FQNEAQ (reference sequence). The CDR3 totals 13 residues. Complete variable domain (other parts from reference TRBV7-9 and TRBJ1-2): DTGVSQNPRHKITKRGQNVTFRCDPISEHNRLYWYRQTLGQGPEFLTYFQNEAQLEKSRLLSDRFSAERPKGSFSTLEIQRTEQGDSAMYLCASSQAALYGYTFGSGTRLTVV.

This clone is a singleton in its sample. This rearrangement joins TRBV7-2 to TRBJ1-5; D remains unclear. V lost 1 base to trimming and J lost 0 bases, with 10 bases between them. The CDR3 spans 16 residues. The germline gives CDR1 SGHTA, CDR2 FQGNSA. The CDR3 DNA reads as TGTGCCAGCAGCTTAGGGAGGGCAGTTAGCAATCAGCCCCAGCATTTT. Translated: CASSLGRAVSNQPQHF. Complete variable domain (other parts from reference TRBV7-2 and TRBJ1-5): GAGVSQSPSNKVTEKGKDVELRCDPISGHTALYWYRQSLGQGLEFLIYFQGNSAPDKSGLPSDRFSAERTGGSVSTLTIQRTQQEDSAVYLCASSLGRAVSNQPQHFGDGTRLSIL.

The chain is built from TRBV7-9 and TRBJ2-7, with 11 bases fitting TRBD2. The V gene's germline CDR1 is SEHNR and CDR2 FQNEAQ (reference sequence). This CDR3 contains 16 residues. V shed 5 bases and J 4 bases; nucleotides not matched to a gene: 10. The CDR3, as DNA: TGTGCCAGCAGCCTGTACCTTAGCGGGAGGGTTTACGAGCAGTACTTC. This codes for CASSLYLSGRVYEQYF.

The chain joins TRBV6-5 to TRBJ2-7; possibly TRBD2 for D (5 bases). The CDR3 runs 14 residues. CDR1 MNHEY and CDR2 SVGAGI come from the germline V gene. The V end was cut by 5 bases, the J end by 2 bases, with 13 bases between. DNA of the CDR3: TGTGCCAGCAGTGAGGGCGGATCAACCTACGAGCAGTACTTC. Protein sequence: CASSEGGSTYEQYF.

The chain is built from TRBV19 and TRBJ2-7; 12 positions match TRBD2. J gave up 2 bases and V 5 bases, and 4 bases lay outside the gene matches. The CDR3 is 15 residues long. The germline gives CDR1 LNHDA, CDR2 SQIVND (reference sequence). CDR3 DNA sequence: TGTGCCAGTAGTGTCCTAGCGGGAGGGCCCTACGAGCAGTACTTC. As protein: CASSVLAGGPYEQYF.

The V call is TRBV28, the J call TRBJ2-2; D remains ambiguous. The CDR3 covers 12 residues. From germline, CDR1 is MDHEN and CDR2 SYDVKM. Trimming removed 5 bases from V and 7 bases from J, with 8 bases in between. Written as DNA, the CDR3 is TGTGCCAGCAGTCTTAGCATCGGGGAGCTGTTTTTT. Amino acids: CASSLSIGELFF.

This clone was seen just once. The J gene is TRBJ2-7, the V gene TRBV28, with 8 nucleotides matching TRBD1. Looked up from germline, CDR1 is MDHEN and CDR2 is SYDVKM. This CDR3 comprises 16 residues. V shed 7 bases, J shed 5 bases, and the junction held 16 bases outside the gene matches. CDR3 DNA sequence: TGTGCCAGCACCCGCGACAGGGGTACGGTTTTGGACGAGCAGTACTTC. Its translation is CASTRDRGTVLDEQYF.